This T cell receptor beta chain was observed in a study of T cell repertoires in cytomegalovirus infection. The overall study: It was the public TCR beta signatures that indicated both CMV infection and matching HLA type.

As regards this clonotype: What it binds is unknown.

The CDR3 is 16 amino acids. Trimming pared 3 bases from V and 6 bases from J, leaving 15 bases between. Germline V gene sequence: CDR1 SGHVS, CDR2 FQNEAQ. Study outcomes and limitations: CMV-specific TCR beta clonotypes restricted by HLA-C were the ones dominating the ex vivo response. Cumulative public TCR beta family frequency identified carriers of CMV plus the relevant HLA.

MiXCR was run by TCRdb on the reads, yielding one entry per CDR3 protein. The table lists about 740,000 distinct CDR3 sequences, 35% of them singletons. The chain carries TRBV7-8 and TRBJ1-6; D is uncertain. The receptor comes from a human donor in good health (CMV status not recorded). Some clones in this sample may be carry-over from other donors' samples. What was sequenced was PBMCs. The CDR3 protein is CASSFEGIRVNSPLHF. Written as DNA, the CDR3 is TGTGCCAGCAGCTTTGAAGGAATTCGGGTTAATTCACCCCTCCACTTT.